This T cell receptor beta chain was obtained from a study of T-cell reconstitution after alpha-beta-depleted transplantation in children. General study findings and limits: Newly produced T cells mostly provided counts and TCRbeta diversity after one year, as hyperexpanded clones declined.

Germline CDR1 is SQVTM and CDR2 is ANQGSEA. Trimming took off 6 bases at V and 4 bases at J, with 18 bases between the two ends. This CDR3 has 15 amino acids. During its preparation, the TCRbeta library received unique molecular identifiers. TCRdb reprocessed the PCR reads via MiXCR and lists one record per CDR3 protein. The sample shows fewer than 700,000 distinct CDR3 sequences, 10% to 15% of them seen only once. This clonotype showed up many times. The antigen is undetermined. The gene calls are TRBV29-1 and TRBJ2-2; D is ambiguous. The TCR was taken from a male patient under 18 who had a stem cell transplant for acute myeloid leukemia, so the T cells may come from the graft donor. The source was PBMCs, mostly from graft donor cells, collected 360 days after TCRalphabeta/CD19-depleted stem cell transplant. CDR3 protein: CSVAADGSTTGELFF. The CDR3 region has the DNA TGCAGCGTCGCCGCCGACGGGTCTACCACCGGGGAGCTGTTTTTT.